The 12 T cell receptor beta chains below come from one sample, sequenced in a study of T cells in Graves' hyperthyroidism and ophthalmopathy. The investigators amplified TCR beta CDR3 regions from RNA transcripts. The primer set for the first-round RT-PCR of the TCR CDR3 was HTBI. From the multiplex PCR reads, TCRdb called clonotypes with MiXCR, one entry per CDR3 protein. The repertoire holds about 560,000 distinct CDR3 sequences, with approximately 15% as singletons. The source material was blood. The receptors here all came from a woman between 18 and 29 years old with Graves' hyperthyroidism.

The rearrangement links TRBV5-1 to TRBJ2-7; 8 nucleotides agree with TRBD2. The V gene end was trimmed by 0 bases and the J gene end by 2 bases; junction bases not matched to a gene: 10. Germline assignment: CDR1 SGHRS and CDR2 YFSETQ. This CDR3 contains 17 residues. For the CDR3, the DNA is TGCGCCAGCAGCTTGGCCCAGGTAGCGGGACCTGCCTACGAGCAGTACTTC. Translating gives CASSLAQVAGPAYEQYF.

This clonotype has a count of ten or more. The chain is built from TRBV6-6 and TRBJ2-7; D remains ambiguous. Trimming stripped 0 bases from V and 5 bases from J, with 11 bases between. Germline assignment: CDR1 MNHNY and CDR2 SVGAGI (reference sequence). The CDR3 spans 14 residues. For the CDR3, the DNA is TGTGCCAGCAGTTACTCGTGGCAGGCCAACGAGCAGTACTTC. It encodes CASSYSWQANEQYF.

The rearrangement links TRBV5-1 to TRBJ1-6; D is uncertain. Trimming took 0 bases from V and 5 from J, leaving 9 bases between them. The germline V gene encodes CDR1 SGHRS and CDR2 YFSETQ. The CDR3 sequence is 15 residues long. In DNA, the CDR3 is TGCGCCAGCAGCTTGGAAGGACGGGATAATTCACCCCTCCACTTT. This gives the protein CASSLEGRDNSPLHF.

This clonotype was detected a few times. The chain is built from TRBV5-1 and TRBJ2-5, with a tentative D call TRBD2 (6 bases). Trimming removed 5 bases from V and 3 bases from J, with 17 bases in between. This CDR3 has 15 amino acids. CDR1 and CDR2 from the germline V gene are SGHRS and YFSETQ. CDR3 bases: TGCGCCAGCAGATACATAAGTAAGCGGGAAGAGACCCAGTACTTC. Translated: CASRYISKREETQYF.

At least ten counts were recorded for this clonotype. V is TRBV20-1 and J is TRBJ2-5, with D hard to call. The CDR3 consists of 11 residues. Germline V gene sequence: CDR1 DFQATT, CDR2 SNEGSKA (reference sequence). The V end lost 4 bases, the J end lost 5 bases, and 8 bases lay between the germline ends. In DNA form, the CDR3 reads TGCAGTGCTACTAGGTTTGAGACCCAGTACTTC. Protein sequence: CSATRFETQYF.

The sample holds many counts of this clonotype. This rearrangement joins TRBV6-1 to TRBJ2-7, with TRBD1 as a possible D gene (6 bases). V gave up 6 bases and J gave up 3 bases, with 15 bases separating them. This CDR3 has 14 amino acids. Germline V gene sequence: CDR1 MNHNS, CDR2 SASEGT. The CDR3 nucleotides read TGTGCCAGCAGAAGACCGGGGACAAGCTACGAGCAGTACTTC. It is translated as CASRRPGTSYEQYF.

This clonotype appeared many times. The genes are TRBV11-2 and TRBJ2-3, with 10 bases aligning to TRBD2. Per germline, CDR1 SGHAT and CDR2 FQNNGV. The CDR3 consists of 17 residues. The junction had 9 bases not matched to a gene; V was cut back by 4 bases and J by 2 bases. The CDR3 region is CASSSLAGGAVTDTQYF. The CDR3 region has the DNA TGTGCCAGCAGCTCCTTAGCGGGAGGAGCGGTCACAGATACGCAGTATTTT. Supplemented by reference TRBV11-2 and TRBJ2-3, the full variable domain reads EAGVAQSPRYKIIEKRQSVAFWCNPISGHATLYWYQQILGQGPKLLIQFQNNGVVDDSQLPKDRFSAERLKGVDSTLKIQPAKLEDSAVYLCASSSLAGGAVTDTQYFGPGTRLTVL.

The table lists this clonotype with a few counts. The rearrangement links TRBV6-1 to TRBJ1-3; the D gene is possibly TRBD1 (5 bases). Between the trimmed V and J ends, which lost 6 bases and 0 bases, there was a span of 12 bases. This CDR3 is built from 15 residues. Germline CDR1 reads MNHNS; CDR2 reads SASEGT. Written as DNA, the CDR3 is TGTGCCAGCAGATATTCGGGACCCTCTGGAAACACCATATATTTT. This gives the protein CASRYSGPSGNTIYF.

This clonotype was detected ten times or more. This chain links TRBV10-3 with TRBJ2-3; TRBD1 matches 9 bases. The CDR3 consists of 15 residues. Unmatched junction bases numbered 6, after V lost 2 bases and J lost 6 bases. CDR1 and CDR2 (germline): ENHRY, SYGVKD. The CDR3 bases are TGTGCCATCAGTGAGAGGGGGACAGGGTCCGATACGCAGTATTTT. Its translation: CAISERGTGSDTQYF.

This clonotype showed up many times. This rearrangement joins TRBV11-2 to TRBJ1-6; D unclear. The CDR3 is 11 residues long. Germline-derived CDR1 and CDR2 are SGHAT and FQNNGV. V gave up 5 bases and J gave up 14 bases, with 10 bases separating them. This CDR3 reads CASSRTYTLHF. In nucleotides, the CDR3 is TGTGCCAGCAGCCGCACATATACCCTCCACTTT. Full variable domain (remainder filled in from reference TRBV11-2 and TRBJ1-6): EAGVAQSPRYKIIEKRQSVAFWCNPISGHATLYWYQQILGQGPKLLIQFQNNGVVDDSQLPKDRFSAERLKGVDSTLKIQPAKLEDSAVYLCASSRTYTLHFGNGTRLTVT.

This clonotype was seen repeatedly, ten times or more. The rearrangement uses TRBV2 and TRBJ1-5, with D possibly TRBD1 on 5 matching bases. Between the trimmed V and J ends, which lost 7 bases and 4 bases, there was a span of 14 bases. CDR1 SNHLY and CDR2 FYNNEI come from the germline V gene. The CDR3 totals 14 residues. CDR3: CASTGAGGNQPQHF. The CDR3 DNA reads TGTGCCAGCACCGGGGCAGGCGGGAATCAGCCCCAGCATTTT.

This clonotype was observed many times. This rearrangement joins TRBV28 to TRBJ1-2; D unclear. Germline V CDR1 and CDR2: MDHEN, SYDVKM. The CDR3 loop spans 14 amino acids. Trimming stripped 1 base from V and 8 bases from J, with 14 bases between. The chain's CDR3 is CASSLYDRQGGYTF. In DNA form, the CDR3 reads TGTGCCAGCAGTTTATACGACCGACAAGGGGGCTACACCTTC.